This T cell receptor (beta chain) was obtained from a study of T-cell reconstitution after alpha-beta-depleted transplantation in children. Unique molecular identifiers were incorporated when the TCRbeta library was constructed. TCRdb re-called the PCR reads with MiXCR, one entry per CDR3 protein. This sample yields approximately 420,000 distinct CDR3 sequences, of which about a tenth are seen a single time; approximately 5% belongs to the top ten. This clonotype was detected ten times or more. V lost 1 base, J lost 4 bases, and 13 bases lay in between. The CDR3 runs 15 residues. Germline V CDR1 and CDR2: LGHNA, YNFKEQ.

The rearrangement links TRBV4-2 to TRBJ1-2, with a weak D call TRBD1 (5 bases). Here the sequenced sample was PBMCs from the stem cell graft donor, taken from the stem cell graft. The source is a human donor who donated a stem cell graft to a child with acute myeloid leukemia. CDR3 in DNA: TGTGCCAGCAGCCAAGTTACGGCAGGGAGCTATGGCTACACCTTC. Translating it yields CASSQVTAGSYGYTF.